This T cell receptor (beta chain) derives from a study of OX40 agonist ivuxolimab in advanced cancers. Across the study: Enrollees could have had prior anti-PD-1, anti-PD-L1 or anti-CTLA-4 therapy, which 40% had received.

CDR1 is SGHRS, CDR2 YFSETQ, per germline. V was trimmed by 5 bases and J by 1 base, leaving 9 bases between them. This CDR3 comprises 13 residues. Comments on this clone: Its antigen is unidentified.

Study-level results: On average, CD8+ T cells showed a greater number of expanded clones than CD4+.

Blood samples were obtained at baseline, cycle 4 day 1, and cycle 7 day 1. The method was immunoSEQ multiplex PCR; TCRdb's version includes in-frame clones alone and lacks a portion of them. This sample has about 64,000 clones, with about 90% found just once. The sequence came from an adult with an advanced solid tumor such as melanoma, head and neck, liver or kidney cancer. The chain is built from TRBV5-1 and TRBJ1-1, with D unresolved. The input for sequencing was CD4+ or CD8+ T cells sorted from blood, taken in a trial of the OX40 agonist ivuxolimab. This CDR3 reads CASRMRENTEAFF. Here the CDR3 DNA reads TGCGCCAGCAGGATGAGGGAGAACACTGAAGCTTTCTTT. Full variable domain (outside the CDR3, taken from reference TRBV5-1 and TRBJ1-1): KAGVTQTPRYLIKTRGQQVTLSCSPISGHRSVSWYQQTPGQGLQFLFEYFSETQRNKGNFPGRFSGRQFSNSRSEMNVSTLELGDSALYLCASRMRENTEAFFGQGTRLTVV.